Listed here are 30 T cell receptor beta chains from one sample, sequenced in a study of T cell responses to AZD1222 COVID-19 vaccine. The method was immunoSEQ multiplex PCR; TCRdb's version includes in-frame clones alone and lacks a portion of them. Among 55,000 to 65,000 clones listed, 88% were seen once. This material consisted of peripheral blood, taken on day 0 of AZD1222 vaccination. The receptor source for this set is an adult in good health.

The V gene is TRBV14, the J gene TRBJ2-1, with D unresolved. V lost 3 bases to trimming and J lost 6 bases, with 15 bases between them. Germline loops: CDR1 SGHDN, CDR2 FVKESK. CDR3 size: 15 residues. As DNA, the CDR3 is TGTGCCAGCAGCCACGCTTCCCCCGGCGTCAATGAGCAGTTCTTC. This translates into CASSHASPGVNEQFF.

This clone was seen just once. The genes are TRBV19 and TRBJ1-3, with D hard to call. V lost 11 bases and J lost 5, with 10 bases in between. CDR1 is LNHDA and CDR2 is SQIVND in the germline V gene (reference sequence). The CDR3 totals 11 residues. The CDR3 reads CASQERNTIYF. The CDR3 DNA reads TGTGCCTCCCAAGAGCGAAACACCATATATTTT.

This rearrangement joins TRBV19 to TRBJ1-2; D ambiguous. The CDR3 has 13 residues. CDR1 is LNHDA and CDR2 is SQIVND in the germline V gene (reference sequence). Trimming left V 1 base short and J 4 bases short, with 7 bases between. The CDR3 nucleotides are TGTGCCAGTAGTATAGGAGACATCTATGGCTACACCTTC. As protein: CASSIGDIYGYTF.

The chain is built from TRBV5-1 and TRBJ2-2; D uncertain. Germline-derived CDR1 and CDR2 are SGHRS and YFSETQ. The V gene lost 2 bases and the J gene lost 4 bases, with 9 bases spanning the gap. The CDR3 loop spans 14 amino acids. The CDR3 loop is CASSFSDATGELFF. Written as DNA, the CDR3 is TGCGCCAGCAGCTTCTCGGACGCCACCGGGGAGCTGTTTTTT.

This rearrangement joins TRBV29-1 to TRBJ1-2; no reliable D call. The CDR3 runs 13 residues. Between the trimmed V and J ends, which lost 4 bases and 4 bases, there was a span of 13 bases. In germline, CDR1 is SQVTM, CDR2 ANQGSEA. Here the CDR3 reads CSVAEGFGYGYTF. The CDR3, as DNA: TGCAGCGTTGCGGAAGGGTTTGGCTATGGCTACACCTTC.

As for this clone: Within the sample, other DNA sequences also encode this same CDR3. V and J are TRBV5-1 and TRBJ2-1; tentatively, D is TRBD2 (6 bases). Trimming left V 0 bases short and J 6 bases short, with 7 bases between. This CDR3 contains 13 residues. Germline V gives CDR1 SGHRS, CDR2 YFSETQ. The CDR3 coding sequence is TGCGCCAGCAGCTTGGCACTAGCCAATGAGCAGTTCTTC. Translating it yields CASSLALANEQFF.

The chain links TRBV18 to TRBJ1-4; D possibly corresponds to TRBD1 (5 bases). The CDR3 sequence is 18 residues long. The V gene lost 3 bases and the J gene lost 8 bases, with 25 bases spanning the gap. Germline CDR1 reads KGHSH; CDR2 reads LQKENI. The CDR3, as DNA: TGTGCCAGCTCACCCATATCAGGGACTACAGCCCCTGGAGAAAAACTGTTTTTT. Its translation: CASSPISGTTAPGEKLFF.

The genes are TRBV5-4 and TRBJ2-3; unclear D gene. The CDR3 spans 15 residues. V lost 0 bases, J lost 2 bases, and 10 bases lay in between. CDR1 and CDR2 from the germline V gene are SGHNT and YYREEE (reference sequence). The CDR3 loop reads CASSLGRNPTDTQYF. CDR3 DNA: TGTGCCAGCAGCTTGGGAAGGAATCCCACAGATACGCAGTATTTT.

The chain is built from TRBV7-8 and TRBJ2-7; either TRBD1 or TRBD2 may fit D (5 bases each). Trimming cost V 7 bases and J 0 bases, with 19 bases left between them. The germline V gene has CDR1 SGHVS and CDR2 FQNEAQ. This CDR3 region has 16 residues. The CDR3 here is CASTQVGGSSSYEQYF. DNA of the CDR3: TGTGCCAGCACTCAAGTTGGGGGATCCAGCTCCTACGAGCAGTACTTC.

This chain links TRBV4-3 with TRBJ2-2; D ambiguous. There are 13 residues in the CDR3. The V end was cut by 3 bases, the J end by 6 bases, with 8 bases between. CDR1 is LGHNA and CDR2 is YSLEER in the germline V gene. The CDR3 DNA is TGCGCCAGCAGCCACTACAAGGCCGGGGAGCTGTTTTTT. This gives the protein CASSHYKAGELFF.

The chain joins TRBV7-2 to TRBJ2-7; TRBD1 or TRBD2 may be the D gene (5 bases each). The CDR3 totals 16 residues. The V end was cut by 5 bases, the J end by 0 bases, with 17 bases between. From germline, CDR1 is SGHTA and CDR2 FQGNSA. CDR3 loop: CASSLGSAGSSYEQYF. In nucleotides, the CDR3 is TGTGCCAGCAGCCTAGGGTCGGCAGGGAGCTCCTACGAGCAGTACTTC.

This rearrangement joins TRBV19 to TRBJ1-5, with 9 bases identical to TRBD1. The CDR3 is 15 amino acids. Germline loops: CDR1 LNHDA, CDR2 SQIVND (reference sequence). Unmatched junction bases numbered 8, after V lost 5 bases and J lost 6 bases. In DNA, the CDR3 is TGTGCCAGTAGTCAAGGGACAGGGATTGGTCAGCCCCAGCATTTT. Residues: CASSQGTGIGQPQHF.

This chain links TRBV7-8 with TRBJ1-1, with D tentatively TRBD1 (5 bases). The CDR3 runs to 14 residues. Germline values: CDR1 SGHVS, CDR2 FQNEAQ. V was cut by 4 bases and J by 6 bases, with 15 bases left in between. In DNA, the CDR3 is TGTGCCAGCAGCTCCCGGGGAGGGGTTCCTGAAGCTTTCTTT. Amino acids: CASSSRGGVPEAFF.

The rearrangement uses TRBV24-1 and TRBJ1-6, with 9 nucleotides matching TRBD1. V was clipped by 10 bases and J by 7 bases; unmatched bases: 4. Germline V gene sequence: CDR1 KGHDR, CDR2 SFDVKD. The CDR3 spans 13 residues. The CDR3 DNA reads TGTGCCACAAGACAGGGGGTAAATTCACCCCTCCACTTT. It specifies CATRQGVNSPLHF.

The count of this clone is one. The rearrangement uses TRBV5-4 and TRBJ1-1, with 10 bases fitting TRBD1. Looked up from germline, CDR1 is SGHNT and CDR2 is YYREEE (reference sequence). This CDR3 spans 17 amino acids. J lost 4 bases, V lost 4 bases, and 13 bases had no gene match. The CDR3: CASSIMTGGDWGTEAFF. In DNA form, the CDR3 reads TGTGCCAGCAGCATTATGACAGGGGGCGATTGGGGCACTGAAGCTTTCTTT.

This clone has only one observation. The V and J genes are TRBV9 and TRBJ2-4; weak D call: TRBD2 (5 bases). Trimming removed 9 bases at V and 3 bases at J, with 10 bases between. CDR3 size: 12 residues. The germline V gene has CDR1 SGDLS and CDR2 YYNGEE. The CDR3 DNA reads TGTGCCACGACCCGGGGCAAAAACATTCAGTACTTC. Translation gives CATTRGKNIQYF.

The rearrangement uses TRBV7-9 and TRBJ1-1; possibly TRBD1 for D (6 bases). The CDR3 length is 13 residues. Between the trimmed V and J ends, which lost 3 bases and 5 bases, there was a span of 10 bases. CDR1 is SEHNR and CDR2 is FQNEAQ in the germline V gene (reference sequence). CDR3 nucleotide sequence: TGTGCCAGCAGCTTGACAGGTACGACTGAAGCTTTCTTT. It yields the protein CASSLTGTTEAFF.

The genes are TRBV5-4 and TRBJ2-3; 7 nucleotides align to TRBD2. The V gene end was trimmed by 3 bases and the J gene end by 3 bases; junction bases not matched to a gene: 10. Germline CDR1 and CDR2: SGHNT and YYREEE (reference sequence). This CDR3 has 16 residues. CDR3 loop: CASSWDLGGSTDTQYF. As DNA, the CDR3 is TGTGCCAGCAGCTGGGACCTAGGCGGGAGTACAGATACGCAGTATTTT.

This clone was seen just once. The chain uses TRBV13 and TRBJ2-7; TRBD2 matches at 14 bases. CDR3 length: 18 amino acids. The trim removed 7 bases at V and 2 bases at J, leaving 13 bases unmatched. CDR1 PRHDT and CDR2 FYEKMQ come from the germline V gene (reference sequence). DNA of the CDR3: TGTGCCAGCACGGGGGGCCCGGGACTAGCGGGAGCCGCCTACGAGCAGTACTTC. Encoded protein: CASTGGPGLAGAAYEQYF.

Turning to this clone: At one end, the junction sequence differs from germline, possibly due to a read error. This chain connects TRBV6-5 to TRBJ2-7, with a tentative D call TRBD2 (6 bases). The V gene's germline CDR1 is MNHEY and CDR2 SVGAGI. The CDR3 extends over 14 amino acids. The CDR3 DNA follows: TGTGCCAGCAGTTACCCCGGGAGTGGCGCTCCGGTGCACTTC. This gives the protein CASSYPGSGAPVHF.

The chain is built from TRBV7-9 and TRBJ1-5; D remains ambiguous. The CDR3 is 13 amino acids. V lost 1 base and J 6 bases, leaving 7 bases between the germline ends. CDR1 is SEHNR and CDR2 is FQNEAQ in the germline V gene (reference sequence). CDR3 residues: CASSLERGQPQHF. The DNA of the CDR3 is TGTGCCAGCAGCTTAGAGCGGGGTCAGCCCCAGCATTTT.

The V call is TRBV18, the J call TRBJ2-1; 10 bases line up with TRBD2. Germline V lookup: CDR1 KGHSH, CDR2 LQKENI. V dropped 6 bases and J dropped 10; count of bases not matched to a gene: 3. This CDR3 region has 12 residues. CDR3 coding DNA: TGTGCCAGCTCCTGGACTAGCGGCGAGCAGTTCTTC. Translated, it gives CASSWTSGEQFF.

The V call is TRBV7-9, the J call TRBJ1-5; no firm D call. The length of the CDR3 is 14 residues. Germline values: CDR1 SEHNR, CDR2 FQNEAQ (reference sequence). With 1 base removed from V and 5 bases from J, the gap between germline ends came to 9 bases. The CDR3 spells CASSLGGSHQPQHF. CDR3 sequence (DNA): TGTGCCAGCAGCTTAGGTGGGTCACATCAGCCCCAGCATTTT.

This clone qualifies as medium-sized. CDR3 nucleotides: TGTGCTAGTGGTTTGGAGGGGAACACTGAAGCTTTCTTT. Its translation is CASGLEGNTEAFF. V usage is TRBV12-5 and J usage is TRBJ1-1; D ambiguous. This CDR3 has 13 residues. The V gene's germline CDR1 is LGHNT and CDR2 FRNRAP. Trimming shortened V by 1 base and J by 1 base, and 4 bases separated the two germline ends.

This clone came up once. The chain couples TRBV29-1 to TRBJ2-1; 12 bases map to TRBD2. CDR1 and CDR2 from the germline V gene are SQVTM and ANQGSEA. The CDR3 runs to 13 residues. The V and J ends lost 3 bases and 12 bases, in that order; junction bases with no gene match: 6. CDR3 nucleotides: TGCAGCGTTGATTCTAGCGGGAGGGGTGGGCAGTTCTTC. Residues: CSVDSSGRGGQFF.

The chain recombines TRBV5-4 with TRBJ1-6, with 8 positions matching TRBD1. The V gene's germline CDR1 is SGHNT and CDR2 YYREEE (reference sequence). The length of the CDR3 is 17 residues. Losses at the gene ends were 0 bases for V and 3 bases for J; bases not matched to a gene: 5. Here the CDR3 reads CASSLASTGDYNSPLHF. For the CDR3, the DNA is TGTGCCAGCAGCTTGGCCTCGACAGGGGACTATAATTCACCCCTCCACTTT.

The rearrangement links TRBV5-4 to TRBJ2-2; TRBD2 matches at 7 bases. CDR1 and CDR2 (germline): SGHNT, YYREEE (reference sequence). The ends lost 0 bases at V and 7 bases at J; junction bases unmatched: 6. The CDR3 length is 15 residues. CDR3 sequence reads: CASSLVGGPIGELFF. The CDR3, as DNA: TGTGCCAGCAGCTTGGTGGGAGGGCCGATCGGGGAGCTGTTTTTT.

V is TRBV4-2 and J is TRBJ2-5; no clear D. V lost 0 bases and J 3 bases, leaving 8 bases between the germline ends. The germline V gene encodes CDR1 LGHNA and CDR2 YNFKEQ. CDR3 size: 14 residues. The CDR3 spells CASSQDVSKETQYF. DNA for the CDR3: TGTGCCAGCAGCCAAGATGTCTCTAAAGAGACCCAGTACTTC.

In DNA, the CDR3 is TGTGCCAGCAGGGGGGCAGGGTACGAGCAGTACTTC. Translating gives CASRGAGYEQYF. V gene TRBV2 combines with J gene TRBJ2-7, with D maybe TRBD1 (6 bases). Germline lookup yields CDR1 SNHLY and CDR2 FYNNEI. V lost 6 bases and J 4 bases, leaving 10 bases between the germline ends. This CDR3 has 12 residues.

This chain joins TRBV7-2 and TRBJ1-5; tentatively, D is TRBD1 (5 bases). This CDR3 contains 16 residues. Trimming took 5 bases from V and 0 from J, leaving 14 bases between them. Germline V gene data show CDR1 as SGHTA and CDR2 as FQGNSA. The CDR3, as DNA: TGTGCCAGCAGCGTCTACGGGACTTTTAGCAATCAGCCCCAGCATTTT. Residues: CASSVYGTFSNQPQHF.